This T cell receptor (beta chain) was found in a study of T cells in localized non-small cell lung cancer. Study-wide results and limits: The tumor had only one region sequenced, so heterogeneity remains possible. The study found T cell clonality highest in uninvolved adjacent lung, above tumor. Higher T cell density in the blood was associated with longer overall survival, whereas higher adjacent-lung clonality associated with shorter survival. In adjacent lung, a median roughly 60 of the top 100 tumor clones were found.

The repertoire was sequenced with immunoSEQ multiplex PCR; TCRdb's copy has only in-frame clones and lacks some. The sample consists of about 55,000 clones, 65% to 85% of them appearing once. The CDR3 runs 15 residues. Between the trimmed V and J ends, which lost 3 bases and 7 bases, there was a span of 16 bases. Germline V CDR1 and CDR2: LNHDA, SQIVND (reference sequence). Details on this clone: Its antigen remains unidentified.

The J gene is TRBJ1-5, the V gene TRBV19; D is ambiguous. The sequence was collected from a man aged 35 to 69 with stage III lung adenocarcinoma. The source material was peripheral blood mononuclear cells, sampled before any cancer treatment. The CDR3 protein is CASSIILTRDQPQHF. CDR3 sequence (DNA): TGTGCCAGTAGTATTATCCTTACGAGAGACCAGCCCCAGCATTTT.